This T cell receptor (beta chain) was sequenced during a study of blood T cell repertoires in COVID-19. Across the study: The United States, Italy and Spain were the sources of the acute and convalescent COVID-19 samples. Sources were T cells, B-cell-depleted T cells, or PBMCs; the material itself was cDNA or gDNA.

Method: immunoSEQ multiplex PCR; TCRdb's copy keeps in-frame clones and lacks some. The profile shows more than 100,000 clones, approximately 80% of them singletons. This CDR3 contains 14 residues. Germline assignment: CDR1 KGHDR and CDR2 SFDVKD. V lost 7 bases, J lost 5 bases, and 8 bases stayed unmatched. Sequenced material: peripheral blood. The source of this sequence is a woman aged 45-60 years with acute or convalescent COVID-19. The V call is TRBV24-1, the J call TRBJ2-3; TRBD1 agrees at 7 bases. The CDR3 is CATSESHRGDTQYF. CDR3 DNA: TGTGCCACCAGCGAGAGCCACAGGGGAGATACGCAGTATTTT.